This T cell receptor (beta chain) was captured in a study of cytomegalovirus exposure and HLA in healthy donors. General observations from the study: Beyond CMV serostatus, there was no information to go on about immune exposure. Later analysis associated a missense DCLRE1C variant with TCR beta V- and J-gene trimming. The study flagged about 150 TCR beta chains as cytomegalovirus-associated.

PCR amplification relied on 60 Vbeta primers (plus 13 Jbeta primers). Measured with immunoSEQ multiplex PCR; TCRdb has only the in-frame clones, and not every one. This table has 100,000 to 150,000 clones, about 8.5% appearing once. From germline, CDR1 is ENHRY and CDR2 SYGVKD. V dropped 7 bases and J dropped 10; count of bases not matched to a gene: 7. This CDR3 has 14 residues. This clone was counted only a few times. What it binds is not known. The chain links TRBV10-3 to TRBJ2-1; 13 bases are shared with TRBD2. The sequencing input was PBMCs. This clonotype was obtained from a man in his forties or fifties in good health and CMV-seronegative. CDR3 protein: CAITPGLAGNEQFF. CDR3 bases: TGTGCCATCACCCCGGGACTAGCGGGGAACGAGCAGTTCTTC.